The present TCR beta chain was sequenced within a study of blood T cell repertoires in COVID-19. At the level of the study: Samples taken during acute and convalescent COVID-19 were collected in the United States, Italy and Spain. T cells, B-cell-depleted T cells, or PBMCs supplied cDNA or gDNA.

Germline V lookup: CDR1 LNHNV, CDR2 YYDKDF (reference sequence). CDR3 length: 14 amino acids. Trimming cost V 5 bases and J 3 bases; bases outside gene matches: 5. In the authors' methods: Amplification of reference gene primers was used by the study to estimate nucleated cell counts. The repertoire was sequenced with immunoSEQ multiplex PCR; TCRdb's copy has only in-frame clones and lacks some. That table gives V, J and clone size, and the DNA gave D and trimming. Among 190,000 or so clones listed, roughly 86% were seen once. The chain combines TRBV15 with TRBJ2-7; 9 bases align to TRBD1. Sequencing used peripheral blood. The sequence was collected from a man aged 35 to 55 with active or convalescent COVID-19. The CDR3 nucleotides read TGTGCCACCAGCCTCGGACAGGGGTACTACGAGCAGTACTTC. This sequence encodes CATSLGQGYYEQYF. Using reference TRBV15 and TRBJ2-7 for the parts outside the CDR3, the full variable domain is DAMVIQNPRYQVTQFGKPVTLSCSQTLNHNVMYWYQQKSSQAPKLLFHYYDKDFNNEADTPDNFQSRRPNTSFCFLDIRSPGLGDTAMYLCATSLGQGYYEQYFGPGTRLTVT.